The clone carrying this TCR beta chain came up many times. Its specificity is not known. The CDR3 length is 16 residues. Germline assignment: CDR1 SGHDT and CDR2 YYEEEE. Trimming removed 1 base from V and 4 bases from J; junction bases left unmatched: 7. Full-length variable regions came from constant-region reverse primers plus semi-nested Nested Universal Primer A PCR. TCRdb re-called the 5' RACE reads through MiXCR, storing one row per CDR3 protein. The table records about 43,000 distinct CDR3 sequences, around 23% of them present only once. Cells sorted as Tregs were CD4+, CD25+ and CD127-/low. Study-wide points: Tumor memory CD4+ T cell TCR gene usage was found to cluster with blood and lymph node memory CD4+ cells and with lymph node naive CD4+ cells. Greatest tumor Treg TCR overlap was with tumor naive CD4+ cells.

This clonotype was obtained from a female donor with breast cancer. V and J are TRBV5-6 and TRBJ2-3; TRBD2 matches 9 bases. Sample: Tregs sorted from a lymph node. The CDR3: CASSLLAAGGADTQYF. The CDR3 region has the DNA TGTGCCAGCAGCTTGCTAGCGGCGGGAGGGGCAGATACGCAGTATTTT.